The clone carrying this T cell receptor (beta chain) was counted only a few times. Its antigen is not identified. These data come from a study of long-term antiretroviral therapy in people with HIV. The study's findings and limits: Despite increasing after ART, diversity remained lower than that of transplant donor controls. Unavailable data included ART adherence, viral resistance and therapy changes (switches in treatment). Repertoires looked antigen-experienced, with only a slight naive shift after ART.

Version v3.0 of the immunoSEQ assay was performed at survey level. Only in-frame clones appear in the TCRdb table, and some are missing; sequencing was by immunoSEQ multiplex PCR. This table has roughly 16,000 clones, 79% appearing once. The germline V gene encodes CDR1 KGHSH and CDR2 LQKENI. The V and J ends lost 3 bases and 3 bases, in that order; junction bases with no gene match: 6. CDR3 length equals 15 residues. This clonotype was obtained from a woman in her thirties or forties with HIV. The specimen comprised unsorted PBMCs, sampled 2.3 years after starting antiretroviral therapy. The chain uses TRBV18 and TRBJ2-7; TRBD1 matches 9 bases. CDR3 sequence (DNA): TGTGCCAGCTCACCTACCGCGACAGGGGGCTACGAGCAGTACTTC. It encodes CASSPTATGGYEQYF.